The 9 T cell receptor beta chains below all came from one sample that was sequenced in a study of blood T cell repertoires in COVID-19 (dated by TCRdb to the early 2020s). To prepare the library, the immunoSEQ multiplex PCR assay was applied. Drawn from immuneACCESS, this table holds only the in-frame rearrangements with V and J called that TCRdb kept. Clones are partly lost; checked studies trace under half to an unresolved V gene and leave the rest unexplained. The sample contains a few hundred thousand clones, 82% of them found a single time. The ten top clones hold approximately 5% of the sample. Sample: PBMCs or T cells enriched from blood (not recorded which). These receptors all stem from a man aged 35-49 years who had been exposed to COVID-19.

The chain joins TRBV10-3 to TRBJ1-2; no definite D call. Germline loops: CDR1 ENHRY, CDR2 SYGVKD. Deletions cut 6 bases from V and 8 bases from J, with 25 bases between. The CDR3 is made up of 16 amino acids. CDR3 bases: TGTGCCATCAGGGAGGCCACCCCGGCAGGTCCCTACGGCTACACCTTC. Protein product: CAIREATPAGPYGYTF.

This chain uses TRBV30 with TRBJ1-1; TRBD1 is a possible D gene (5 bases). Germline CDR1 is GTSNPN and CDR2 is SVGIG (reference sequence). The CDR3 extends over 13 amino acids. The ends were cut back, 1 base at V and 2 bases at J, with 8 bases in the middle. The CDR3 spells CAWSEQANTEAFF. In nucleotides, the CDR3 is TGTGCCTGGAGTGAACAGGCAAACACTGAAGCTTTCTTT.

This chain links TRBV7-9 with TRBJ1-6, with a possible D match to TRBD1 (6 bases). Germline V gene lookup returns CDR1 SEHNR and CDR2 FQNEAQ (reference sequence). The length of the CDR3 is 12 residues. Trimming stripped 5 bases from V and 13 bases from J, with 12 bases between. The CDR3 loop reads CASSPDSPPLHF. In DNA form, the CDR3 reads TGTGCCAGCAGCCCGGACAGTCCCCCCCTCCACTTT.

CDR3 DNA: TGTGCCAGGAAAAGGGGACAGGGTGATTCACCCCTCCACTTT. Translating gives CARKRGQGDSPLHF. The chain recombines TRBV2 with TRBJ1-6, with 9 bases that match TRBD1. The CDR3 loop spans 14 amino acids. V lost 9 bases and J lost 8; bases outside the gene matches: 8. CDR1 and CDR2 (germline): SNHLY, FYNNEI.

The rearrangement links TRBV5-6 to TRBJ2-5; D uncertain. Trimming stripped 0 bases from V and 2 bases from J, with 5 bases between. The CDR3 has 13 residues. Germline CDR1 SGHDT, CDR2 YYEEEE. Written as DNA, the CDR3 is TGTGCCAGCAGCTTGGTACAGCAAGAGACCCAGTACTTC. This encodes CASSLVQQETQYF.

The sample holds a few counts of this clone. This rearrangement joins TRBV16 to TRBJ1-1, with TRBD1 identical over 7 bases. The junction had 11 bases not matched to a gene; V was cut back by 5 bases and J by 8 bases. CDR1 is KGHSY and CDR2 is FQNENV in the germline V gene. This CDR3 has 14 amino acids. This CDR3 reads CASSNTGQYHEAFF. The CDR3 region has the DNA TGTGCCAGCAGCAATACGGGACAGTATCACGAAGCTTTCTTT.

This chain links TRBV9 with TRBJ1-1; D perhaps matches TRBD1 (5 bases). Trimming pared 1 base from V and 0 bases from J, leaving 16 bases between. This CDR3 is 17 amino acids long. Germline V gene sequence: CDR1 SGDLS, CDR2 YYNGEE. The CDR3 DNA sequence: TGTGCCAGCAGCGTAAATCCGGCAGGGCCCATGAACACTGAAGCTTTCTTT. Amino acid sequence: CASSVNPAGPMNTEAFF.

The chain carries TRBV7-3 and TRBJ1-3, with D uncertain. The V gene's germline CDR1 is SGHTA and CDR2 FQGTGA. The CDR3 extends over 14 amino acids. V lost 5 bases to trimming and J lost 1 base, with 9 bases between them. Here the CDR3 reads CASSPLVSGNTIYF. The CDR3 coding sequence is TGTGCCAGCAGCCCTCTAGTTTCTGGAAACACCATATATTTT.

The rearrangement joins TRBV2 to TRBJ2-7; D gene unclear. Trimming removed 6 bases at V and 7 bases at J, with 10 bases between. The CDR3 extends over 11 amino acids. Germline lookup yields CDR1 SNHLY and CDR2 FYNNEI. The CDR3 reads CASRWAPEQYF. The DNA of the CDR3 is TGTGCCAGCAGATGGGCGCCGGAGCAGTACTTC. Filled out from reference TRBV2 and TRBJ2-7, the complete variable domain reads EPEVTQTPSHQVTQMGQEVILRCVPISNHLYFYWYRQILGQKVEFLVSFYNNEISEKSEIFDDQFSVERPDGSNFTLKIRSTKLEDSAMYFCASRWAPEQYFGPGTRLTVT.